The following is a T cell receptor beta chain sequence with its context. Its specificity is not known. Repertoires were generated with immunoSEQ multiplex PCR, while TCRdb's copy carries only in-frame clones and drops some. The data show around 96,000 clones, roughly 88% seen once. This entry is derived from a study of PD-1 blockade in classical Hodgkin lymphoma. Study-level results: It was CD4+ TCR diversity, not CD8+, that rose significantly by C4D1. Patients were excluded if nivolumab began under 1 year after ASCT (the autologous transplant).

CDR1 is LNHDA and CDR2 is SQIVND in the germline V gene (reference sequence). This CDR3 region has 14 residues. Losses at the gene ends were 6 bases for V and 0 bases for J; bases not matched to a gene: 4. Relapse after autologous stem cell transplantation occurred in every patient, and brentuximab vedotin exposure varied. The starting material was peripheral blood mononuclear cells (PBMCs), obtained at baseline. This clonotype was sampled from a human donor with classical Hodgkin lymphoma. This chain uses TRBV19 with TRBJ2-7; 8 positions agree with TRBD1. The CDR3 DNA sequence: TGTGCCAGTAGCCGGGGACAGGCCTCCTACGAGCAGTACTTC. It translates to CASSRGQASYEQYF.